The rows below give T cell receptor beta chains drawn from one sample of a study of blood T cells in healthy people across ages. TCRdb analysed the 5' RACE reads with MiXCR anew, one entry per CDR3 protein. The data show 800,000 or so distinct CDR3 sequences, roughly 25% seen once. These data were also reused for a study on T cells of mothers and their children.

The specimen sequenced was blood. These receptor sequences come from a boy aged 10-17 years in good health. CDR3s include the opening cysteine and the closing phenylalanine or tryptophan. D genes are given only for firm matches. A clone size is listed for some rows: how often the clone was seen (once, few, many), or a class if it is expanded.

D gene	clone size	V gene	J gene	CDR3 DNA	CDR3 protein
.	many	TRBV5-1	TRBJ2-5	TGCGCCAGCAGCTTGGGATATGGAAGGGAGACCCAGTACTTC	CASSLGYGRETQYF
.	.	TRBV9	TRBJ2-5	TGTGCCAGCAGCGTAGCTCCCTCCCCGGCCGGGTTTGGAGAGACCCAGTACTTC	CASSVAPSPAGFGETQYF
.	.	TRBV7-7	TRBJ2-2	TGTGCTAGCAGCCACCGATTTTCGAACACCGGGGAGCTGTTTTTT	CASSHRFSNTGELFF
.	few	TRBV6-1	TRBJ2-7	TGTGCCAGCAGTGAAATGCGGCTTGGGGAGCAGTACTTC	CASSEMRLGEQYF
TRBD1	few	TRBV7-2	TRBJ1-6	TGTGCCAGCAGCTTAAAAGGACAGGGGACCGCACCCCTCCACTTT	CASSLKGQGTAPLHF
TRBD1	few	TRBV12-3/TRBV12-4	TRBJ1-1	TGTGCCAGCAGTTTGGACAGGGTGAACACTGAAGCTTTCTTT	CASSLDRVNTEAFF
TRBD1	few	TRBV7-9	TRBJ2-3	TGTGCCAGCAGCAACCGCCCTTTCCGGGACAGCGACACAGATACGCAGTATTTT	CASSNRPFRDSDTDTQYF
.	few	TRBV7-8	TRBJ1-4	TGTGCCAGCAGCCACCGCGGGGCAGGTCCCGGAAAACTGTTTTTT	CASSHRGAGPGKLFF
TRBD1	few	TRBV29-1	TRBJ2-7	TGCAGCGTTGAAGAGGGACAGGGGCGGAACGAGCAGTACTTC	CSVEEGQGRNEQYF
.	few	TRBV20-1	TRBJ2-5	TGCAGTGCCCCAATGGAGACCCAGTACTTC	CSAPMETQYF
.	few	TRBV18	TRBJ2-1	TGTGCCAGCTCACCACCCGGGCACGTAGGGCAGTTCTTC	CASSPPGHVGQFF
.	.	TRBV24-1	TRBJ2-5	TGTGCCACCAGTGATGGGGGCCGGGAGACCCAGTACTTC	CATSDGGRETQYF
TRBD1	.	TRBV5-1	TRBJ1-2	TGCGCCAGCAGCCCTTCGGGGACAGGGGGTTATGATGGCTACACCTTC	CASSPSGTGGYDGYTF
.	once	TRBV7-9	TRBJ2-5	TGTGCCAGCAGCTTAACTTTCCAAGAGACCCAGTACTTC	CASSLTFQETQYF
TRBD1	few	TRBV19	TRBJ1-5	TGTGCCAGTACCACGACAGGGGCGAGCAATCAGCCCCAGCATTTT	CASTTTGASNQPQHF
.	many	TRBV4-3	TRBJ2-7	TGCGCCAGCAGCCAAGATTCGAGGGCTAGCCTCGAGCAGTACTTC	CASSQDSRASLEQYF
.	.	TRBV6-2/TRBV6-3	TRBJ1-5	TGTGCCAGCAGCTTATGCGGGGGGAATCAGCCCCAGCATTTT	CASSLCGGNQPQHF
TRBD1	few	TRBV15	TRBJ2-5	TGTGCCACCAGCAGAGCCGGGACAGGGGCCGAGACCCAGTACTTC	CATSRAGTGAETQYF
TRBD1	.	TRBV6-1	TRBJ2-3	TGTGCCAGCAGCAAAACAGGGGGCTTTGTGTTTGGCCCAGATACGCAGTATTTT	CASSKTGGFVFGPDTQYF
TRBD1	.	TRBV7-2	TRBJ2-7	TGTGCCAGCAGCTTACCCCAACTGAGGGGGCTATACGAGCAGTACTTC	CASSLPQLRGLYEQYF
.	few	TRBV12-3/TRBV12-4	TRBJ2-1	TGTGCCAGCAGTTTAGAAAGAGGCATGGGGTCCTACAATGAGCAGTTCTTC	CASSLERGMGSYNEQFF
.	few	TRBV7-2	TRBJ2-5	TGTGCCAGCAGCTTAAATGGCGGGAAGGAGACCCAGTACTTC	CASSLNGGKETQYF
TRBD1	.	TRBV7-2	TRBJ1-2	TGTGCCAGCAGCCCCCGGGACAGGCCCTATGGCTACACCTTC	CASSPRDRPYGYTF
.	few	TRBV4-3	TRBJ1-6	TGCGCCAGCAGCCAAGATGGGGGAAACGGCTATAATTCACCCCTCCACTTT	CASSQDGGNGYNSPLHF
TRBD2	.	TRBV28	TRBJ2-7	TGTGCCAGCAGTCCCCGGAGCGCTAGCGGAGCCTACGAGCAGTACTTC	CASSPRSASGAYEQYF
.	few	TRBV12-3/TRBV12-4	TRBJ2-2	TGTGCCAGCACCACCTTTGGGACCCCCACCGGGGAGCTGTTTTTT	CASTTFGTPTGELFF
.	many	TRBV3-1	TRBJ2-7	TGTGCCAGCAGTCTCAGGGGCGCTGAGGGATACGAGCAGTACTTC	CASSLRGAEGYEQYF
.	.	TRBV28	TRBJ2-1	TGTGCCAGCACCCCCCGGGGGCTCTCGAACAATGAGCAGTTCTTC	CASTPRGLSNNEQFF
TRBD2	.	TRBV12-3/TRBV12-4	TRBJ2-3	TGTGCCAGCAGCAAACCCATGACTAGCGGGTCCGGAGATACGCAGTATTTT	CASSKPMTSGSGDTQYF
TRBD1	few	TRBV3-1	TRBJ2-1	TGTGCCAGCAGCCAAGTCGTCCGTATCGGACAGGGTCACAATGAGCAGTTCTTC	CASSQVVRIGQGHNEQFF
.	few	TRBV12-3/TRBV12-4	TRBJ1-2	TGTGCCAGCAGTTTTTGGCGGATACATGGCTACACCTTC	CASSFWRIHGYTF
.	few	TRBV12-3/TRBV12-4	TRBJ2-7	TGTGCCAGCAGTGCGACAGCCGCACTCTCCTACGAGCAGTACTTC	CASSATAALSYEQYF
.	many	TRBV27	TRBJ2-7	TGTGCCAGCAGTCCTCCCCAGGGTAATATGCAGTACTTC	CASSPPQGNMQYF
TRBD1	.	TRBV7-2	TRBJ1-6	TGTGCCAGCAGCCTTTATCTGGGACAGGGTAATTCACCCCTCCACTTT	CASSLYLGQGNSPLHF
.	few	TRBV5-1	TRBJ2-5	TGCGCCAGCAGCCCTGTTTACGACGGGGAGACCCAGTACTTC	CASSPVYDGETQYF
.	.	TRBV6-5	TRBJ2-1	TGTGCCAGCAGAACCCTCGAGGACAGCACCTACAATGAGCAGTTCTTC	CASRTLEDSTYNEQFF
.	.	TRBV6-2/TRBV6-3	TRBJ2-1	TGTGCCAGCAGTTACGGGGACTTCTGGGCGGTCAATGAGCAGTTCTTC	CASSYGDFWAVNEQFF
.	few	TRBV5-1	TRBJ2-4	TGCGCCAGCAGCTTGGGACAGGTCCTAGCCAAAAACATTCAGTACTTC	CASSLGQVLAKNIQYF
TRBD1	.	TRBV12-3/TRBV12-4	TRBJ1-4	TGTGCCAGCAGTTTACCGCCAGGGGGGGGTGAAAAATTGTTTTTT	CASSLPPGGGEKLFF
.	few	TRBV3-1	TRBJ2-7	TGTGCCAGCAGCCAAGAGCATACAGGAAAAGAGCAGTACTTC	CASSQEHTGKEQYF
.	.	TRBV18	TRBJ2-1	TGTGCCAGCTCACCACCGGACGGCCGGAGGGACAATGAGCAGTTCTTC	CASSPPDGRRDNEQFF
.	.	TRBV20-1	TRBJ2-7	TGCAGTGCTAGAGATACAGCGTCCTACGAGCAGTACTTC	CSARDTASYEQYF
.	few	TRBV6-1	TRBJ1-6	TGTGCCAGCAGACGCCAAAAGTGGACAGACTACTATAATTCACCCCTCCACTTT	CASRRQKWTDYYNSPLHF
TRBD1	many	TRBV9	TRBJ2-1	TGTGCCAGCAGCGACGTGCGGACAGGGGATTCCAATGAGCAGTTCTTC	CASSDVRTGDSNEQFF
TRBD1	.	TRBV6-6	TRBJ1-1	TGTGCCAGCAGTTACTCCGGACAGGGATCTGAAGCTTTCTTT	CASSYSGQGSEAFF
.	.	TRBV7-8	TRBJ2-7	TGTGCCAGCAGCTCCTGGGGGGTCGGTGCGCTAGCCTACGAGCAGTACTTC	CASSSWGVGALAYEQYF
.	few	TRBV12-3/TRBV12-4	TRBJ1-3	TGTGCCAGCAGTCCCAGTCGCTCTGGAAACACCATATATTTT	CASSPSRSGNTIYF
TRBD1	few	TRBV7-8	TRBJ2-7	TGTGCCAGCAGCTTATCCGGAGACAGGGTTCACGAGCAGTACTTC	CASSLSGDRVHEQYF
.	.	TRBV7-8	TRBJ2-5	TGTGCCAGCAGCTCGATCTGGACTCGCACCGACCAAGAGACCCAGTACTTC	CASSSIWTRTDQETQYF
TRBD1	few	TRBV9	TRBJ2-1	TGTGCCAGCAGCGTAGTAGGCAGGGGGTACGATGAGCAGTTCTTC	CASSVVGRGYDEQFF
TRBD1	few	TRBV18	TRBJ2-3	TGTGCCAGCTCCCCTGACAGGGCCCCAGATACGCAGTATTTT	CASSPDRAPDTQYF
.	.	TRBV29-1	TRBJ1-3	TGCAGCGTTGAAGATCTAGAGGACTCTGGAAACACCATATATTTT	CSVEDLEDSGNTIYF
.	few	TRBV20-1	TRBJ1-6	TGCAGTGCTCGAGGACGGAACTATAATTCACCCCTCCACTTT	CSARGRNYNSPLHF
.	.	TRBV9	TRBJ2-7	TGTGCCAGCAGCGACTCCCTCGGGACAAGGGGCTACGAGCAGTACTTC	CASSDSLGTRGYEQYF